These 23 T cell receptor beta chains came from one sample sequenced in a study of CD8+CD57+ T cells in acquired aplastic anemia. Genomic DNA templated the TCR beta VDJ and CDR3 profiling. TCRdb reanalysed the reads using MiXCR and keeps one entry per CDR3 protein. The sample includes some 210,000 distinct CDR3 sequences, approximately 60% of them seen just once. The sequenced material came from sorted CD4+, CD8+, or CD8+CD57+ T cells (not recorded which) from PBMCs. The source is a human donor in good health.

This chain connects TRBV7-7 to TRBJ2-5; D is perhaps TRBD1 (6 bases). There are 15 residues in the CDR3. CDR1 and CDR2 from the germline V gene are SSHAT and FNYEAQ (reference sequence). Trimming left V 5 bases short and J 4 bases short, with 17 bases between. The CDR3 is CASSTLGTSRETQYF. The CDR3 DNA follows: TGTGCCAGCAGCACCCTGGGGACAAGTAGAGAGACCCAGTACTTC.

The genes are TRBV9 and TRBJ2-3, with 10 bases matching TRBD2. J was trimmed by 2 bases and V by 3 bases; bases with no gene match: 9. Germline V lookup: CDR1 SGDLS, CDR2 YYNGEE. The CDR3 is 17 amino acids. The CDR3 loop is CASSDTGSGGDTDTQYF. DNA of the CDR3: TGTGCCAGCAGCGACACCGGGAGCGGGGGGGACACAGATACGCAGTATTTT. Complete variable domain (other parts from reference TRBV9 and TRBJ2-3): DSGVTQTPKHLITATGQRVTLRCSPRSGDLSVYWYQQSLDQGLQFLIQYYNGEERAKGNILERFSAQQFPDLHSELNLSSLELGDSALYFCASSDTGSGGDTDTQYFGPGTRLTVL.

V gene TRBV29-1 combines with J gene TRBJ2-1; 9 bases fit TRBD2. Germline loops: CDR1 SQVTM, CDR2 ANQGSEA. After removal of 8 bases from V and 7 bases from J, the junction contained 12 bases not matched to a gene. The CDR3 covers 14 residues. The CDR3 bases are TGCAGCCAGTTGACTAGCGGTACCTGGAATGAGCAGTTCTTC. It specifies CSQLTSGTWNEQFF.

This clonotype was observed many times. As DNA, the CDR3 is TGCAGTGCGCAAAGGGACCCTGCAAGCTCCTACGAGCAGTACTTC. Translating gives CSAQRDPASSYEQYF. This rearrangement joins TRBV20-1 to TRBJ2-7; D possibly matches TRBD1 or TRBD2 (5 bases each). The CDR3 contains 15 residues. V lost 6 bases and J 0 bases, leaving 18 bases between the germline ends. Germline V gene lookup returns CDR1 DFQATT and CDR2 SNEGSKA (reference sequence).

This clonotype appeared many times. The CDR3 spells CASSLGRGGEQYF. The CDR3 DNA follows: TGTGCCAGCAGTTTGGGCAGAGGCGGCGAGCAGTACTTC. The chain joins TRBV27 to TRBJ2-7; D ambiguous. Deletions cut 3 bases from V and 6 bases from J, with 12 bases between. The germline CDR1 and CDR2 sequences are MNHEY and SMNVEV (reference sequence). This CDR3 has 13 residues.

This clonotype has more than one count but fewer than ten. CDR3 bases: TGCAGTCCCAGGGGGGGTGCGGCAGATACGCAGTATTTT. As protein: CSPRGGAADTQYF. J is TRBJ2-3 and V is TRBV20-1, with D tentatively TRBD1 or TRBD2 (7 bases each). The CDR3 extends over 13 amino acids. The germline CDR1 and CDR2 sequences are DFQATT and SNEGSKA (reference sequence). V lost 8 bases and J lost 4, with 16 bases in between.

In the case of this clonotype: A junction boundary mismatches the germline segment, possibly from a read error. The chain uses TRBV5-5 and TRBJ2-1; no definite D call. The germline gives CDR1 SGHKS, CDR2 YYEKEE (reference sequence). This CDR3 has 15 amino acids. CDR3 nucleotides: TGTGCCAGCAGCTTGGCTCTGTTGGGGTACACTGAGCAGTTCTTC. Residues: CASSLALLGYTEQFF.

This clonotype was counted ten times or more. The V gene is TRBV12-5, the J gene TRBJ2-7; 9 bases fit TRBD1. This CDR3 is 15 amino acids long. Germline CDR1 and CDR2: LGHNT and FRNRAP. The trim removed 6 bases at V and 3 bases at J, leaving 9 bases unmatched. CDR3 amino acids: CASGPGQGYFYEQYF. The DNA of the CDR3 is TGTGCTAGTGGCCCCGGACAGGGGTATTTCTACGAGCAGTACTTC.

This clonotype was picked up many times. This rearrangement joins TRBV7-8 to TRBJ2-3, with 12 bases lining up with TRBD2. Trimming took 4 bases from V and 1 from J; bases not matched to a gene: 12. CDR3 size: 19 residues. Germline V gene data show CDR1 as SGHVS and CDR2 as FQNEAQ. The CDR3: CASSSPSLAGGPRTDTQYF. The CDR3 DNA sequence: TGTGCCAGCAGCTCCCCCAGCCTAGCGGGAGGGCCGCGCACAGATACGCAGTATTTT.

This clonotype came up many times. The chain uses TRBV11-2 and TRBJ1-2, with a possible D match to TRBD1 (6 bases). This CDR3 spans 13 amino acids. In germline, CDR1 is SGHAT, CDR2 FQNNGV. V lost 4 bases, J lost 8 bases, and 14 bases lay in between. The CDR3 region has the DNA TGTGCCAGCAGCTCAACAGGGTTAGGCGGCTACACCTTC. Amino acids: CASSSTGLGGYTF.

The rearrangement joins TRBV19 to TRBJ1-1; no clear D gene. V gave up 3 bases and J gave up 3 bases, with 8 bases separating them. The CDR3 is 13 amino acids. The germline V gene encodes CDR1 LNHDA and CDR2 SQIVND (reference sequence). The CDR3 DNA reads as TGTGCCAGTAGTATCGGCAGAGACACTGAAGCTTTCTTT. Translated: CASSIGRDTEAFF.

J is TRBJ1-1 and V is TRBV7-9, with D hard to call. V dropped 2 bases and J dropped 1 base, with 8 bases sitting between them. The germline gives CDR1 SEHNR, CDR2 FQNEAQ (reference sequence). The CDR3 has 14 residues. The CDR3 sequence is CASSLLGRNTEAFF. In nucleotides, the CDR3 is TGTGCCAGCAGCTTATTAGGGAGGAACACTGAAGCTTTCTTT.

CDR3 amino acids: CASSQDQRTQETQYF. Here the CDR3 DNA reads TGCGCCAGCAGCCAAGATCAGAGGACCCAAGAGACCCAGTACTTC. The chain joins TRBV4-1 to TRBJ2-5; D remains unclear. Trimming removed 0 bases from V and 1 base from J, with 9 bases in between. CDR3 length: 15 amino acids. The germline V gene has CDR1 MGHRA and CDR2 YSYEKL.

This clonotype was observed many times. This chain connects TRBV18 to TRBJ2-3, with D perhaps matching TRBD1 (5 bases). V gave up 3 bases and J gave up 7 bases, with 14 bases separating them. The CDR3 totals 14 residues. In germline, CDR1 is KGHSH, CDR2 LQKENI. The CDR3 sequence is CASSPPDSGNTQYF. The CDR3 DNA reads TGTGCCAGCTCACCTCCCGACAGTGGGAATACGCAGTATTTT.

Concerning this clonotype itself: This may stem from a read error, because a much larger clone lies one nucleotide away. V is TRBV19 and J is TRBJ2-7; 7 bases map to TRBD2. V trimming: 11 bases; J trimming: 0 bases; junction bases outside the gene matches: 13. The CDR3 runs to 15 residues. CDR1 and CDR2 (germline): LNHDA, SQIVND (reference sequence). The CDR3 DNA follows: TGTGCCGGCAGTTTTGGGCGGGAGAGCTCCTACGAGCAGTACTTC. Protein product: CAGSFGRESSYEQYF.

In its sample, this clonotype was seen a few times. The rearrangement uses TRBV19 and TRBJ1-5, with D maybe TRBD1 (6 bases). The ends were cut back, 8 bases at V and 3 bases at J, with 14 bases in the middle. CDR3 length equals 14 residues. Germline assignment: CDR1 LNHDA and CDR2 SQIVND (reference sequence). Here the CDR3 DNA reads TGTGCCAGTGATACGAGGGACACCAATCAGCCCCAGCATTTT. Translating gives CASDTRDTNQPQHF.

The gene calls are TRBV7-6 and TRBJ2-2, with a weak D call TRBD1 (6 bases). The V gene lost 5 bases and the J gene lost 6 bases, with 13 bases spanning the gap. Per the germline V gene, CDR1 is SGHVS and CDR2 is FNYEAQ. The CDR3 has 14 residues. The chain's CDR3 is CASSPGEGAGELFF. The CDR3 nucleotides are TGTGCCAGCAGCCCGGGTGAGGGGGCCGGGGAGCTGTTTTTT.

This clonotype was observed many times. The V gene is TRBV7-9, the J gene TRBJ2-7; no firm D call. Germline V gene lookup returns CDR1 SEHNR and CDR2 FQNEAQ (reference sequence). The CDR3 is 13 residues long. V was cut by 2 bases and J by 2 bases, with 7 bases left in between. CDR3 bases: TGTGCCAGCAGCTTATCTGAAACCTACGAGCAGTACTTC. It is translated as CASSLSETYEQYF.

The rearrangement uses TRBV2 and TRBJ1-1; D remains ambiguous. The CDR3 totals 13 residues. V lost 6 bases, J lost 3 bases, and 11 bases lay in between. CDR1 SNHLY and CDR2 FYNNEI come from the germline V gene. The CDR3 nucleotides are TGTGCCAGCAGACCCGGTGACTACACTGAAGCTTTCTTT. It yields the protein CASRPGDYTEAFF.

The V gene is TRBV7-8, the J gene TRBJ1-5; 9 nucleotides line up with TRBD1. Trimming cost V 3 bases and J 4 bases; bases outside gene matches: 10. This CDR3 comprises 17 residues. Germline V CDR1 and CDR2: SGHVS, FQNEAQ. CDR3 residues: CASSLETGGIGNQPQHF. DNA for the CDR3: TGTGCCAGCAGCTTGGAAACAGGGGGCATCGGTAATCAGCCCCAGCATTTT.

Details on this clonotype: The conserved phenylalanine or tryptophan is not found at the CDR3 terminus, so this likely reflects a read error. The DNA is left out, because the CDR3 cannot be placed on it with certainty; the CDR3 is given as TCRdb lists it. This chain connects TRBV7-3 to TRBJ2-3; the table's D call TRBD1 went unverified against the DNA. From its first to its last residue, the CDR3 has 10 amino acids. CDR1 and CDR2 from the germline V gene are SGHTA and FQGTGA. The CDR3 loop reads CASSLTGDNY.

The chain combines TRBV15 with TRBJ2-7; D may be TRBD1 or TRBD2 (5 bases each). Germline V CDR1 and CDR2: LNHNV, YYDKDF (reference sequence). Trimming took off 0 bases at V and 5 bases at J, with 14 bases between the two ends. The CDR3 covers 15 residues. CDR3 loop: CATSREGRDVDEQYF. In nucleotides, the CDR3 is TGTGCCACCAGCAGAGAGGGTAGGGACGTCGACGAGCAGTACTTC.

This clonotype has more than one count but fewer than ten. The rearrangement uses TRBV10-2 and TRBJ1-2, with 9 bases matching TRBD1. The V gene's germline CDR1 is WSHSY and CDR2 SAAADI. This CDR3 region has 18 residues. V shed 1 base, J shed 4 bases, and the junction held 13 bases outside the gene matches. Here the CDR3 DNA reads TGCGCCAGCAGTGAGTTGCCCGGGACAGGGAAAGGGGGCTATGGCTACACCTTC. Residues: CASSELPGTGKGGYGYTF.